This entry lists 23 T cell receptor beta chains sequenced from one sample in a study of shared clonotypes between healthy human individuals. This table comes from immunoSEQ multiplex PCR, and its TCRdb copy is limited to in-frame clones, with some not included. Of some 2,100,000 clones listed, around 95% are singletons. Sample: naive CD4+ T cells sorted from blood. Subset reported: CD45RA+ positively selected. These receptor sequences come from a man aged 18 to 29 in good health.

The V call is TRBV10-3, the J call TRBJ2-3, with D hard to call. The CDR3 is 14 residues long. The ends were cut back, 0 bases at V and 4 bases at J, with 8 bases in the middle. The germline gives CDR1 ENHRY, CDR2 SYGVKD. This CDR3 is CAISESRMSDTQYF. DNA of the CDR3: TGTGCCATCAGTGAGTCGAGAATGTCAGATACGCAGTATTTT.

The chain has TRBV29-1 and TRBJ2-7, with TRBD2 matching 9 bases. Germline CDR1 is SQVTM and CDR2 is ANQGSEA. There are 15 residues in the CDR3. The ends lost 7 bases at V and 0 bases at J; junction bases unmatched: 10. CDR3 sequence reads: CSAVGSGGHSYEQYF. CDR3 sequence (DNA): TGCAGCGCTGTGGGTAGCGGGGGCCACTCCTACGAGCAGTACTTC.

This clone was counted between two and nine times. This chain uses TRBV9 with TRBJ1-2; TRBD1 might be the D (6 bases). V lost 0 bases and J lost 5, with 8 bases in between. CDR3 length: 13 residues. Per germline, CDR1 SGDLS and CDR2 YYNGEE. CDR3 sequence reads: CASSVGDTYGYTF. The CDR3, as DNA: TGTGCCAGCAGCGTAGGGGACACGTATGGCTACACCTTC.

The V and J genes are TRBV5-1 and TRBJ2-2, with TRBD2 as a possible D gene (5 bases). Germline-derived CDR1 and CDR2 are SGHRS and YFSETQ. V lost 0 bases, J lost 4 bases, and 10 bases lay in between. The CDR3 has 15 residues. CDR3 residues: CASSLDRGVTGELFF. CDR3 bases: TGCGCCAGCAGCTTGGATCGGGGTGTCACCGGGGAGCTGTTTTTT.

V is TRBV4-1 and J is TRBJ2-1; TRBD1 is a possible D gene (5 bases). CDR3 length: 13 amino acids. Trimming removed 4 bases from V and 4 bases from J, with 8 bases in between. CDR1 MGHRA and CDR2 YSYEKL come from the germline V gene. The CDR3 loop reads CASSPDRYNEQFF. The CDR3 DNA follows: TGCGCCAGCAGCCCTGACAGATACAATGAGCAGTTCTTC.

The genes are TRBV5-4 and TRBJ2-5; D is ambiguous. CDR1 and CDR2 (germline): SGHNT, YYREEE (reference sequence). Between the trimmed V and J ends, which lost 2 bases and 0 bases, there was a span of 11 bases. This CDR3 contains 15 residues. The CDR3 here is CASSFYLGYQETQYF. For the CDR3, the DNA is TGTGCCAGCAGCTTTTACCTGGGTTACCAAGAGACCCAGTACTTC.

A word on this clone: In the same sample, other DNA sequences code for this CDR3. The chain couples TRBV30 to TRBJ2-3, with a possible D match to TRBD1 (5 bases). There are 12 residues in the CDR3. The V end lost 0 bases, the J end lost 4 bases, and 5 bases lay between the germline ends. Germline lookup yields CDR1 GTSNPN and CDR2 SVGIG (reference sequence). CDR3 nucleotide sequence: TGTGCCTGGAGTGTACAGGCAGATACGCAGTATTTT. Translation: CAWSVQADTQYF.

The chain combines TRBV4-1 with TRBJ1-2, with no clear D. Between the trimmed V and J ends, which lost 1 base and 4 bases, there was a span of 13 bases. The germline V gene has CDR1 MGHRA and CDR2 YSYEKL. CDR3 length equals 15 residues. The CDR3 sequence: CASSQVEGGIYGYTF. CDR3 DNA: TGCGCCAGCAGCCAAGTTGAAGGAGGTATCTATGGCTACACCTTC.

The chain employs TRBV6-1 and TRBJ2-1; 7 nucleotides align to TRBD2. Germline CDR1 reads MNHNS; CDR2 reads SASEGT. This CDR3 contains 14 residues. V was clipped by 6 bases and J by 7 bases; unmatched bases: 9. CDR3 loop: CASSRGLPTNEQFF. In nucleotides, the CDR3 is TGTGCCAGCAGCCGGGGACTACCCACGAATGAGCAGTTCTTC.

The chain couples TRBV15 to TRBJ2-3; the match to TRBD2 covers 13 bases. Germline assignment: CDR1 LNHNV and CDR2 YYDKDF (reference sequence). There are 17 residues in the CDR3. The V segment lost 3 bases and the J segment 8 bases; nucleotides outside the gene matches: 11. CDR3 protein: CATSSNRWTSGGGTQYF. The CDR3 DNA reads TGTGCCACCAGCAGCAATCGTTGGACTAGCGGGGGAGGTACGCAGTATTTT.

The genes are TRBV19 and TRBJ2-7; 11 bases match TRBD1. From germline, CDR1 is LNHDA and CDR2 SQIVND (reference sequence). CDR3 size: 14 residues. Trimming took 7 bases from V and 2 from J; bases not matched to a gene: 4. CDR3 bases: TGTGCCAGTATGTTGGGACAGGGGGCCTACGAGCAGTACTTC. Its protein is CASMLGQGAYEQYF. Variable domain in full (rest from reference TRBV19 and TRBJ2-7): DGGITQSPKYLFRKEGQNVTLSCEQNLNHDAMYWYRQDPGQGLRLIYYSQIVNDFQKGDIAEGYSVSREKKESFPLTVTSAQKNPTAFYLCASMLGQGAYEQYFGPGTRLTVT.

This clone showed up just once. The chain uses TRBV5-6 and TRBJ2-5; 7 bases are shared with TRBD1. After removal of 4 bases from V and 3 bases from J, the junction contained 9 bases not matched to a gene. Germline V gives CDR1 SGHDT, CDR2 YYEEEE. The CDR3 loop spans 15 amino acids. CDR3 bases: TGTGCCAGCAGCCTATCCGGGACAGCAAAAGAGACCCAGTACTTC. Protein product: CASSLSGTAKETQYF. The entire variable domain, with the rest obtained from reference TRBV5-6 and TRBJ2-5, is as follows: DAGVTQSPTHLIKTRGQQVTLRCSPKSGHDTVSWYQQALGQGPQFIFQYYEEEERQRGNFPDRFSGHQFPNYSSELNVNALLLGDSALYLCASSLSGTAKETQYFGPGTRLLVL.

The gene calls are TRBV7-9 and TRBJ2-7, with TRBD2 matching 14 bases. Germline V gene lookup returns CDR1 SEHNR and CDR2 FQNEAQ (reference sequence). The CDR3 is 15 residues long. The V segment lost 7 bases and the J segment 9 bases; nucleotides outside the gene matches: 11. CDR3 sequence: CASTPRGLAGVVQYF. The CDR3 coding sequence is TGTGCCAGCACCCCCAGGGGACTAGCGGGAGTGGTGCAGTACTTC.

J is TRBJ1-1 and V is TRBV6-1, with D uncertain. Germline CDR1 and CDR2: MNHNS and SASEGT. This CDR3 comprises 14 residues. The V end lost 6 bases, the J end lost 3 bases, and 14 bases lay between the germline ends. The CDR3 loop is CASSEDYRYTEAFF. The CDR3 DNA is TGTGCCAGCAGCGAGGATTACAGATACACTGAAGCTTTCTTT.

The chain is built from TRBV10-1 and TRBJ2-1, with TRBD1 matching over 7 bases. Trimming took 6 bases from V and 0 from J; bases not matched to a gene: 2. CDR1 and CDR2 from the germline V gene are WNHNN and SYGVQD (reference sequence). CDR3 length equals 14 residues. The DNA of the CDR3 is TGCGCCAGCAGCCGGGACAGCTCCTACAATGAGCAGTTCTTC. Protein product: CASSRDSSYNEQFF.

DNA for the CDR3: TGTGCCAGCAGTCCAGAATCCTATGGCTACACCTTC. Protein sequence: CASSPESYGYTF. The rearrangement joins TRBV6-6 to TRBJ1-2; D is uncertain. The germline gives CDR1 MNHNY, CDR2 SVGAGI (reference sequence). V was pared by 5 bases and J by 4 bases, with 8 bases between. This CDR3 is built from 12 residues.

The rearrangement joins TRBV7-9 to TRBJ2-1; D remains unclear. CDR1 and CDR2 from the germline V gene are SEHNR and FQNEAQ (reference sequence). Trimming removed 3 bases at V and 2 bases at J, with 5 bases between. CDR3 length: 13 amino acids. CDR3 nucleotides: TGTGCCAGCAGCTTGAACACCTACAATGAGCAGTTCTTC. Translation: CASSLNTYNEQFF.

In the case of this clone: Other DNA sequences from this sample encode an identical CDR3 as well. The chain recombines TRBV28 with TRBJ2-7; D is undetermined. Germline V gives CDR1 MDHEN, CDR2 SYDVKM. Trimming removed 3 bases at V and 3 bases at J, with 3 bases between. This CDR3 contains 11 residues. This chain's CDR3 is CASSFSYEQYF. CDR3 nucleotide sequence: TGTGCCAGCAGTTTCAGCTACGAGCAGTACTTC.

The chain uses TRBV6-6 and TRBJ1-1, with TRBD1 matching 7 bases. Germline values: CDR1 MNHNY, CDR2 SVGAGI (reference sequence). The J segment lost 8 bases and the V segment lost 2 bases, leaving 14 bases of the junction unmatched. CDR3 size: 16 residues. The CDR3, as DNA: TGTGCCAGCAGTTACCGCACATTTCAGGGGGAGAGGGAAGCTTTCTTT. Translating it yields CASSYRTFQGEREAFF.

The chain recombines TRBV18 with TRBJ2-6, with D unclear. Between the trimmed V and J ends, which lost 1 base and 0 bases, there was a span of 13 bases. The germline CDR1 and CDR2 sequences are KGHSH and LQKENI. CDR3 length: 18 amino acids. CDR3 bases: TGTGCCAGCTCACCACGGGCAGTCCTTAGCTCTGGGGCCAACGTCCTGACTTTC. As protein: CASSPRAVLSSGANVLTF.

V gene TRBV9 combines with J gene TRBJ2-7; D is perhaps TRBD2 (5 bases). CDR1 SGDLS and CDR2 YYNGEE come from the germline V gene. CDR3 length equals 15 residues. V dropped 0 bases and J dropped 3 bases, with 13 bases sitting between them. The CDR3: CASSVGRGTIYEQYF. For the CDR3, the DNA is TGTGCCAGCAGCGTAGGTCGGGGTACTATCTACGAGCAGTACTTC.

The chain uses TRBV30 and TRBJ1-2, with D possibly matching TRBD1 (5 bases). Germline V CDR1 and CDR2: GTSNPN, SVGIG (reference sequence). Trimming removed 7 bases at V and 1 base at J, with 16 bases between. The CDR3 has 14 amino acids. CDR3 region: CASTRTDSNYGYTF. Here the CDR3 DNA reads TGTGCCTCTACTCGGACCGACAGTAACTATGGCTACACCTTC.

This clone occurred a few times. In DNA, the CDR3 is TGTGCCAGCAGCCAGGGTTACCGGACAGGGGAAGGCTACACCTTC. It is translated as CASSQGYRTGEGYTF. The V call is TRBV14, the J call TRBJ1-2, with 9 bases that match TRBD1. Per germline, CDR1 SGHDN and CDR2 FVKESK. CDR3 length: 15 residues. After removal of 3 bases from V and 8 bases from J, the junction contained 10 bases not matched to a gene.